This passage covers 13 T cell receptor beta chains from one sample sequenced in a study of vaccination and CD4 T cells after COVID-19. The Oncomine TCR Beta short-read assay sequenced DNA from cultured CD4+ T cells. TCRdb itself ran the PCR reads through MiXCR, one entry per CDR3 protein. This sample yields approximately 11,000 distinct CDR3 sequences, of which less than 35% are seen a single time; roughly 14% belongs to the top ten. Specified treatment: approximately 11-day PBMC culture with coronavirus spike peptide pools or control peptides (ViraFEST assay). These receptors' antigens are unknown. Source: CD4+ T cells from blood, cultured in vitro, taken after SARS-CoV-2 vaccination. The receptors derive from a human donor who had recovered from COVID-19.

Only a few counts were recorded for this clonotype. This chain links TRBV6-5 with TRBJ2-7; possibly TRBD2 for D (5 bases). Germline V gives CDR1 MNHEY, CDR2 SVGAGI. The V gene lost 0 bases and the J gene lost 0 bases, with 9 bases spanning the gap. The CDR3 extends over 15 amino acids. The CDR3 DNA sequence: TGTGCCAGCAGTTACTCTCCGGGATTCTCCTACGAGCAGTACTTC. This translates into CASSYSPGFSYEQYF.

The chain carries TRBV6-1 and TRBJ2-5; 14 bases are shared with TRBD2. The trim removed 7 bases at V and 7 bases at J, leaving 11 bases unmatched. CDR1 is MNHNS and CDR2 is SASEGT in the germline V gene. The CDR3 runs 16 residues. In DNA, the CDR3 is TGTGCCAGCACCCTAGGGGGACTAGCGGGAGTGGGGACCCAGTACTTC. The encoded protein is CASTLGGLAGVGTQYF.

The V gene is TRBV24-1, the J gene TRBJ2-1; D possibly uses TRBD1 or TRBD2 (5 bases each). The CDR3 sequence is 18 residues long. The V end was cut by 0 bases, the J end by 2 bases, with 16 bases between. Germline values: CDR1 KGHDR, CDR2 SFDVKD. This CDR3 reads CATSDLGIGDGAYNEQFF. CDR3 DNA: TGTGCCACCAGTGATTTGGGGATCGGGGACGGTGCCTACAATGAGCAGTTCTTC.

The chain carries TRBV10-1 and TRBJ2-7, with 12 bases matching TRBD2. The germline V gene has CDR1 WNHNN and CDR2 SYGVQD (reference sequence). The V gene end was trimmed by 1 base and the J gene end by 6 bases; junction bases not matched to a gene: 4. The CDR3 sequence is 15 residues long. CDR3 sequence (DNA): TGCGCCAGCAGTGAGTATCCTAGCGGGAGGGGCGAGCAGTACTTC. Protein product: CASSEYPSGRGEQYF.

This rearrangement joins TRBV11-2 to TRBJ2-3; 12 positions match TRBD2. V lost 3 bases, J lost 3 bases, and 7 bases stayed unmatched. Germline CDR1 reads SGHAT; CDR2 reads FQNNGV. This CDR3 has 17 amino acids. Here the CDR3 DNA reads TGTGCCAGCAGCTTTCGACTAGCGGGAGTCCCGACAGATACGCAGTATTTT. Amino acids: CASSFRLAGVPTDTQYF.

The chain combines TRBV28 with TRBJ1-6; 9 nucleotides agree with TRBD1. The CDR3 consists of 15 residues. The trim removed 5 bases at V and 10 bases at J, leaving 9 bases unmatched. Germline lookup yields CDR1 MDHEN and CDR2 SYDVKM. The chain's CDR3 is CASSPGQGRYSPLHF. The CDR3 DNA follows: TGTGCCAGCAGTCCAGGACAGGGGAGGTACTCACCCCTCCACTTT. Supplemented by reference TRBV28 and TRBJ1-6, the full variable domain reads DVKVTQSSRYLVKRTGEKVFLECVQDMDHENMFWYRQDPGLGLRLIYFSYDVKMKEKGDIPEGYSVSREKKERFSLILESASTNQTSMYLCASSPGQGRYSPLHFGNGTRLTVT.

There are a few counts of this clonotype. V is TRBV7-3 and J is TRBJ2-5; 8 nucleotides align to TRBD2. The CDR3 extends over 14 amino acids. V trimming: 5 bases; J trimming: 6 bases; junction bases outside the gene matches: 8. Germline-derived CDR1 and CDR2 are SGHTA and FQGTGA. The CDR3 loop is CASSPSGSGKTQYF. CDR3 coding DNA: TGTGCCAGCAGCCCGAGCGGGAGCGGGAAGACCCAGTACTTC.

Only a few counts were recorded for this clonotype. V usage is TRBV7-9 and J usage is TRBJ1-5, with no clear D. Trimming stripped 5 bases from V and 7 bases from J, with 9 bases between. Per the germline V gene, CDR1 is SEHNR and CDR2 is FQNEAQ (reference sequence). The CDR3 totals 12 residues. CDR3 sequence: CASSSINQPQHF. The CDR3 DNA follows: TGTGCCAGCAGCAGTATCAACCAGCCCCAGCATTTT. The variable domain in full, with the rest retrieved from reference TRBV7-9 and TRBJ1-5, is DTGVSQNPRHKITKRGQNVTFRCDPISEHNRLYWYRQTLGQGPEFLTYFQNEAQLEKSRLLSDRFSAERPKGSFSTLEIQRTEQGDSAMYLCASSSINQPQHFGDGTRLSIL.

The chain's CDR3 is CASSPAGGETQYF. CDR3 bases: TGTGCCAGCAGCCCAGCAGGGGGGGAGACCCAGTACTTC. The chain links TRBV7-2 to TRBJ2-5; a possible D gene is TRBD1 (7 bases). CDR1 is SGHTA, CDR2 FQGNSA, per germline. Between the trimmed V and J ends, which lost 5 bases and 5 bases, there was a span of 12 bases. The CDR3 covers 13 residues.

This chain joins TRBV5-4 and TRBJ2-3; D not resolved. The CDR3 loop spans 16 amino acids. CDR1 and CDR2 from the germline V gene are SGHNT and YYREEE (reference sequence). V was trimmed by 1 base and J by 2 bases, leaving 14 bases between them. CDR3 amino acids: CASSLTRSLYTDTQYF. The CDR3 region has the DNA TGTGCCAGCAGCTTGACCCGAAGCCTTTACACAGATACGCAGTATTTT. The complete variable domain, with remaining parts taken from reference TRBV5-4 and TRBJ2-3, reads ETGVTQSPTHLIKTRGQQVTLRCSSQSGHNTVSWYQQALGQGPQFIFQYYREEENGRGNFPPRFSGLQFPNYSSELNVNALELDDSALYLCASSLTRSLYTDTQYFGPGTRLTVL.

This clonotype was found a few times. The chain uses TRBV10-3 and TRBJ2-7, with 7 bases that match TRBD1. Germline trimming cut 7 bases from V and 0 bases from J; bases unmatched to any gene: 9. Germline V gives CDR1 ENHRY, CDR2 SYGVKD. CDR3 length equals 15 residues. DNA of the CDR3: TGTGCCATCACCAGAGACAGGGAGAGCTCCTACGAGCAGTACTTC. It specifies CAITRDRESSYEQYF.

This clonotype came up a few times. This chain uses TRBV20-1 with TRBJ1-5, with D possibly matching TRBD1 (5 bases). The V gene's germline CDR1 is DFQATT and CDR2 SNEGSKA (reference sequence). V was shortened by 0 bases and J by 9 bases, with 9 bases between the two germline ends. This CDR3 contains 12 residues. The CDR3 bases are TGCAGTGCTAGAGATGGGGGTGGGCCCCAGCATTTT. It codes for CSARDGGGPQHF.

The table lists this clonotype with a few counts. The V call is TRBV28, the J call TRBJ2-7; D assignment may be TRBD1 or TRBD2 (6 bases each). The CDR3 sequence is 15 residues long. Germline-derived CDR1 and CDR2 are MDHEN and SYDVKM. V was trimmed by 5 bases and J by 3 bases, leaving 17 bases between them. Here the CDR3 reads CASSSRGGSGYEQYF. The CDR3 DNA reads TGTGCCAGCAGTAGCCGAGGGGGGTCGGGCTACGAGCAGTACTTC. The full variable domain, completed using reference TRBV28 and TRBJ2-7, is DVKVTQSSRYLVKRTGEKVFLECVQDMDHENMFWYRQDPGLGLRLIYFSYDVKMKEKGDIPEGYSVSREKKERFSLILESASTNQTSMYLCASSSRGGSGYEQYFGPGTRLTVT.